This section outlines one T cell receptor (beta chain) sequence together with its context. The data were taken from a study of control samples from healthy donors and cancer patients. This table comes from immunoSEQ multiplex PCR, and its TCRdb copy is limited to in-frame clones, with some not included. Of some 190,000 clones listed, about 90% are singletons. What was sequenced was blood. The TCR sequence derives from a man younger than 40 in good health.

CDR3 in amino acids: CATSRDAARAQETQYF. CDR3 DNA: TGTGCCACCAGCAGAGATGCAGCGAGGGCTCAAGAGACCCAGTACTTC. The rearrangement links TRBV15 to TRBJ2-5; possible D gene TRBD2, 5 bases. Trimming left V 0 bases short and J 2 bases short, with 13 bases between. Germline loops: CDR1 LNHNV, CDR2 YYDKDF (reference sequence). This CDR3 region has 16 residues.